The 31 T cell receptor beta chains in this list originate from one sample, sequenced in a study of CD8 T cells in Susac syndrome (dated by TCRdb to the late 2010s). Library construction relied on the immunoSEQ multiplex PCR assay. RNA was extracted using the RNeasy kit, and roughly 0.45 to 1 microgram was reverse transcribed with random hexamers. Starting from the raw public reads, TCRdb applied fastp trimming at Q25, assembled clones with MiXCR and retained in-frame beta chains. Merged by CDR3 protein, the rows form single entries marked with the most common genes and DNA. The sample table shows 200,000 or so distinct CDR3 sequences, and around 95% are seen once. Clones ranked in the top ten supply roughly 0.095% of the sample. Sample: CD4+ T cells from PBMCs. These receptors were collected from a human donor with multiple sclerosis.

The V call is TRBV29-1, the J call TRBJ1-3; D is undetermined. V was clipped by 3 bases and J by 3 bases, with 3 bases between them. CDR1 is SQVTM, CDR2 ANQGSEA, per germline. The CDR3 contains 11 residues. CDR3 sequence (DNA): TGCAGCGTTGATTTTGGAAACACCATATATTTT. Protein product: CSVDFGNTIYF.

This clonotype was seen a single time. V and J are TRBV5-1 and TRBJ2-3, with 8 bases matching TRBD2. The CDR3 totals 13 residues. V dropped 4 bases and J dropped 4; count of bases not matched to a gene: 2. The germline V gene has CDR1 SGHRS and CDR2 YFSETQ. The CDR3 region is CASSGGGSDTQYF. CDR3 nucleotides: TGCGCCAGCAGCGGCGGGGGGTCAGATACGCAGTATTTT. Full variable domain (outside the CDR3, taken from reference TRBV5-1 and TRBJ2-3): KAGVTQTPRYLIKTRGQQVTLSCSPISGHRSVSWYQQTPGQGLQFLFEYFSETQRNKGNFPGRFSGRQFSNSRSEMNVSTLELGDSALYLCASSGGGSDTQYFGPGTRLTVL.

The gene calls are TRBV4-1 and TRBJ1-5; perhaps TRBD1 as D (5 bases). The CDR3 has 16 amino acids. Germline CDR1 and CDR2: MGHRA and YSYEKL. Between the trimmed V and J ends, which lost 0 bases and 10 bases, there was a span of 19 bases. CDR3 DNA sequence: TGCGCCAGCAGCCAAGAATCACGGGGGTGGGGTATCCCCCAGCATTTT. It codes for CASSQESRGWGIPQHF.

V gene TRBV27 combines with J gene TRBJ2-1; 12 bases line up with TRBD2. Trimming removed 4 bases from V and 5 bases from J; junction bases left unmatched: 6. From germline, CDR1 is MNHEY and CDR2 SMNVEV (reference sequence). The CDR3 runs 16 residues. This CDR3 is CASSSSLAGGNNEQFF. The DNA of the CDR3 is TGTGCCAGCAGTTCTTCCCTAGCGGGGGGGAACAATGAGCAGTTCTTC.

The chain employs TRBV20-1 and TRBJ2-3; D unclear. Germline V CDR1 and CDR2: DFQATT, SNEGSKA (reference sequence). The CDR3 contains 13 residues. Trimming shortened V by 0 bases and J by 3 bases, and 7 bases separated the two germline ends. CDR3 bases: TGCAGTGCTAGAGAGAGTAGGACAGATACGCAGTATTTT. Protein sequence: CSARESRTDTQYF.

This clonotype has only a few counts. The chain's CDR3 is CASSQGTHGYTF. As DNA, the CDR3 is TGTGCCAGCAGCCAGGGTACTCATGGCTACACCTTC. This chain links TRBV3-1 with TRBJ1-2; D gene uncertain. CDR3 size: 12 residues. Germline V lookup: CDR1 LGHDT, CDR2 YNNKEL (reference sequence). V was shortened by 3 bases and J by 6 bases, with 8 bases between the two germline ends.

The chain combines TRBV30 with TRBJ2-6; 10 bases map to TRBD1. Germline loops: CDR1 GTSNPN, CDR2 SVGIG (reference sequence). With V trimmed by 8 bases and J by 0 bases, 7 bases remained unmatched. This CDR3 is 16 amino acids long. CDR3 nucleotides: TGTGCCGGGGGGACAGGGGCCCCCTCTGGGGCCAACGTCCTGACTTTC. This codes for CAGGTGAPSGANVLTF.

The rearrangement joins TRBV27 to TRBJ2-7; possibly TRBD2 for D (5 bases). Germline V gene sequence: CDR1 MNHEY, CDR2 SMNVEV (reference sequence). The V and J ends lost 6 bases and 3 bases respectively, with 18 bases between them. The CDR3 extends over 15 amino acids. In DNA form, the CDR3 reads TGTGCCAGCAGAGTATTCAGGACTTGGGGCTACGAGCAGTACTTC. Residues: CASRVFRTWGYEQYF.

The chain joins TRBV30 to TRBJ2-1; 13 bases match TRBD2. The germline CDR1 and CDR2 sequences are GTSNPN and SVGIG (reference sequence). This CDR3 contains 19 residues. V lost 3 bases to trimming and J lost 0 bases; unmatched junction nucleotides: 11. Here the CDR3 DNA reads TGTGCCTGGAGCGGAACCGGGACTAGCGGGGTGAGCTCCTACAATGAGCAGTTCTTC. It yields the protein CAWSGTGTSGVSSYNEQFF.

The chain joins TRBV20-1 to TRBJ2-3; no firm D call. Germline loops: CDR1 DFQATT, CDR2 SNEGSKA (reference sequence). The CDR3 is 13 amino acids. Trimming took 3 bases from V and 0 from J, leaving 7 bases between them. CDR3 region: CSASSPSTDTQYF. The CDR3 nucleotides are TGCAGTGCTAGTTCTCCTAGCACAGATACGCAGTATTTT.

The chain combines TRBV4-2 with TRBJ2-5, with TRBD1 identical over 7 bases. The length of the CDR3 is 15 residues. With 3 bases clipped from V and 2 bases from J, the junction kept 6 bases outside the gene matches. The germline gives CDR1 LGHNA, CDR2 YNFKEQ. As DNA, the CDR3 is TGTGCCAGCAGCCAGACTCCGGGACAGCAAGAGACCCAGTACTTC. Amino acid sequence: CASSQTPGQQETQYF.

In its sample, this clonotype was seen once. This CDR3 reads CSASDGTSGYTF. DNA of the CDR3: TGCAGTGCTAGCGACGGAACCTCCGGCTACACCTTC. The chain is built from TRBV20-1 and TRBJ1-2; D ambiguous. The CDR3 is made up of 12 amino acids. With 3 bases removed from V and 8 bases from J, the gap between germline ends came to 13 bases. The germline gives CDR1 DFQATT, CDR2 SNEGSKA (reference sequence).

The chain joins TRBV4-1 to TRBJ1-1, with 7 bases aligning to TRBD1. In germline, CDR1 is MGHRA, CDR2 YSYEKL. V was pared by 3 bases and J by 7 bases, with 5 bases of the junction left unmatched. This CDR3 contains 13 residues. The CDR3 sequence is CASSQQGVGEAFF. CDR3 nucleotides: TGCGCCAGCAGCCAGCAGGGGGTCGGTGAAGCTTTCTTT.

This sequence joins TRBV9 and TRBJ1-2; TRBD1 might be the D (6 bases). With 2 bases removed from V and 7 bases from J, the gap between germline ends came to 12 bases. Looked up from germline, CDR1 is SGDLS and CDR2 is YYNGEE. This CDR3 comprises 13 residues. CDR3 sequence: CASSVLGGGGYTF. The CDR3 region has the DNA TGTGCCAGCAGCGTTTTAGGGGGTGGTGGCTACACCTTC.

This chain uses TRBV7-2 with TRBJ2-7; D perhaps matches TRBD1 (5 bases). This CDR3 region has 13 residues. From germline, CDR1 is SGHTA and CDR2 FQGNSA. V was trimmed by 0 bases and J by 6 bases, leaving 9 bases between them. The CDR3 nucleotides read TGTGCCAGCAGCTTAGCATGGGGCGGCGAGCAGTACTTC. Encoded protein: CASSLAWGGEQYF.

This rearrangement joins TRBV20-1 to TRBJ2-5; no reliable D call. Germline lookup yields CDR1 DFQATT and CDR2 SNEGSKA (reference sequence). This CDR3 is 11 amino acids long. With 5 bases removed from V and 2 bases from J, the gap between germline ends came to 6 bases. DNA of the CDR3: TGCAGTGCTCGGAAACAAGAGACCCAGTACTTC. Translated: CSARKQETQYF.

The J gene is TRBJ1-2, the V gene TRBV30; weak D call: TRBD1 (6 bases). Germline V lookup: CDR1 GTSNPN, CDR2 SVGIG (reference sequence). The CDR3 has 14 residues. V was clipped by 1 base and J by 4 bases, with 13 bases between them. CDR3 loop: CAWSEWGQFYGYTF. CDR3 bases: TGTGCCTGGAGTGAATGGGGGCAATTCTATGGCTACACCTTC.

The rearrangement links TRBV6-5 to TRBJ2-7, with 7 positions matching TRBD2. The germline gives CDR1 MNHEY, CDR2 SVGAGI. The CDR3 is 13 amino acids. The V segment lost 4 bases and the J segment 7 bases; nucleotides outside the gene matches: 7. CDR3 sequence (DNA): TGTGCCAGCAGTTGGCAGGGAGGGGCGGAGCAGTACTTC. This sequence encodes CASSWQGGAEQYF.

The chain employs TRBV11-2 and TRBJ2-1; possibly TRBD1 for D (6 bases). Germline V gene data show CDR1 as SGHAT and CDR2 as FQNNGV. The V end was cut by 4 bases, the J end by 4 bases, with 17 bases between. This CDR3 region has 16 residues. This CDR3 reads CASSSYFGTTYNEQFF. The CDR3, as DNA: TGTGCCAGCAGCTCATACTTCGGGACAACATACAATGAGCAGTTCTTC.

This sequence joins TRBV24-1 and TRBJ2-7; D is perhaps TRBD2 (6 bases). Trimming removed 3 bases from V and 6 bases from J, with 17 bases in between. This CDR3 comprises 15 residues. Looked up from germline, CDR1 is KGHDR and CDR2 is SFDVKD. The chain's CDR3 is CATSDGGRGTAEQYF. The CDR3 nucleotides read TGTGCCACCAGTGATGGGGGACGGGGGACCGCCGAGCAGTACTTC.

The chain is built from TRBV28 and TRBJ1-5, with a possible D match to TRBD1 (6 bases). V lost 4 bases, J lost 2 bases, and 12 bases lay in between. The V gene's germline CDR1 is MDHEN and CDR2 SYDVKM. This CDR3 region has 15 residues. Here the CDR3 DNA reads TGTGCCAGCAGTTCACCTAGACAGGGCAATCAGCCCCAGCATTTT. Protein product: CASSSPRQGNQPQHF.

The chain links TRBV6-5 to TRBJ2-5; D may be TRBD1 (5 bases). This CDR3 region has 14 residues. Germline lookup yields CDR1 MNHEY and CDR2 SVGAGI. V gave up 4 bases and J gave up 5 bases, with 14 bases separating them. The CDR3 region is CASSFRVGRETQYF. The CDR3 DNA reads TGTGCCAGCAGTTTCAGGGTGGGTAGGGAGACCCAGTACTTC.

This rearrangement joins TRBV12-3 or TRBV12-4 to TRBJ1-1, with unresolved D. This CDR3 has 12 residues. Trimming removed 7 bases at V and 4 bases at J, with 10 bases between. The CDR3 protein is CASTVVGTEAFF. Here the CDR3 DNA reads TGTGCCAGCACGGTAGTGGGCACTGAAGCTTTCTTT.

V and J are TRBV5-1 and TRBJ1-1; no clear D gene. The germline gives CDR1 SGHRS, CDR2 YFSETQ. Between the trimmed V and J ends, which lost 6 bases and 1 base, there was a span of 10 bases. The CDR3 sequence is 13 residues long. Here the CDR3 reads CASTEQQNTEAFF. Written as DNA, the CDR3 is TGCGCCAGCACAGAACAGCAGAACACTGAAGCTTTCTTT.

The V call is TRBV29-1, the J call TRBJ2-7; 8 bases match TRBD1. The CDR3 runs to 14 residues. J lost 4 bases, V lost 6 bases, and 11 bases had no gene match. CDR1 is SQVTM, CDR2 ANQGSEA, per germline. The CDR3 here is CSVRTGRRGYEQYF. The CDR3 bases are TGCAGCGTCCGGACAGGGCGAAGGGGGTACGAGCAGTACTTC.

The chain has TRBV18 and TRBJ2-1; D possibly corresponds to TRBD2 (5 bases). The CDR3 consists of 13 residues. Germline V gene lookup returns CDR1 KGHSH and CDR2 LQKENI. With 5 bases removed from V and 8 bases from J, the gap between germline ends came to 13 bases. CDR3 loop: CASSERYGDEQFF. The CDR3 bases are TGTGCCAGCTCAGAACGGTACGGGGATGAGCAGTTCTTC. Using reference TRBV18 and TRBJ2-1 for the parts outside the CDR3, the full variable domain is NAGVMQNPRHLVRRRGQEARLRCSPMKGHSHVYWYRQLPEEGLKFMVYLQKENIIDESGMPKERFSAEFPKEGPSILRIQQVVRGDSAAYFCASSERYGDEQFFGPGTRLTVL.

The chain links TRBV14 to TRBJ2-6, with 8 bases matching TRBD1. Germline assignment: CDR1 SGHDN and CDR2 FVKESK. Losses at the gene ends were 4 bases for V and 2 bases for J; bases not matched to a gene: 7. This CDR3 contains 17 residues. The CDR3 bases are TGTGCCAGCAGCCTCCGGACAGGGTATACTGGGGCCAACGTCCTGACTTTC. This gives the protein CASSLRTGYTGANVLTF. Together with reference TRBV14 and TRBJ2-6, the CDR3 gives the full variable domain: EAGVTQFPSHSVIEKGQTVTLRCDPISGHDNLYWYRRVMGKEIKFLLHFVKESKQDESGMPNNRFLAERTGGTYSTLKVQPAELEDSGVYFCASSLRTGYTGANVLTFGAGSRLTVL.

The rearrangement uses TRBV18 and TRBJ2-7; 8 nucleotides align to TRBD2. Unmatched junction bases numbered 1, after V lost 0 bases and J lost 3 bases. This CDR3 is built from 14 residues. Germline CDR1 reads KGHSH; CDR2 reads LQKENI. The CDR3 DNA reads as TGTGCCAGCTCACCACCCGCGGGAGGCTACGAGCAGTACTTC. As protein: CASSPPAGGYEQYF.

The chain carries TRBV5-4 and TRBJ2-3; D call uncertain. The CDR3 covers 8 residues. Germline loops: CDR1 SGHNT, CDR2 YYREEE (reference sequence). Trimming pared 3 bases from V and 13 bases from J, leaving 3 bases between. CDR3 region: CASSSKYF. The CDR3 DNA is TGTGCCAGCAGCTCGAAGTATTTT.

A note on this clonotype: The final CDR3 position lacks the conserved phenylalanine or tryptophan, pointing to a likely read error. The genes are TRBV25-1 and TRBJ1-6, with 8 bases fitting TRBD1. V shed 7 bases and J 7 bases; nucleotides not matched to a gene: 3. This CDR3 region has 13 residues. Germline CDR1 reads MGHDK; CDR2 reads SYGVNS. CDR3 loop: CASMGTGNSPLHL. CDR3 DNA: TGTGCCAGCATGGGGACAGGCAATTCACCCCTCCACCTT.

This clonotype was seen only once. A read error may account for a junction end that differs from germline. The chain links TRBV6-6 to TRBJ2-7, with D perhaps matching TRBD1 or TRBD2 (5 bases each). The CDR3 runs 12 residues. Germline V gene data show CDR1 as MNHNY and CDR2 as SVGAGI (reference sequence). The CDR3 sequence is CASSYSGESHFF. CDR3 DNA sequence: TGTGCCAGCAGTTACTCGGGGGAATCGCACTTCTTC.